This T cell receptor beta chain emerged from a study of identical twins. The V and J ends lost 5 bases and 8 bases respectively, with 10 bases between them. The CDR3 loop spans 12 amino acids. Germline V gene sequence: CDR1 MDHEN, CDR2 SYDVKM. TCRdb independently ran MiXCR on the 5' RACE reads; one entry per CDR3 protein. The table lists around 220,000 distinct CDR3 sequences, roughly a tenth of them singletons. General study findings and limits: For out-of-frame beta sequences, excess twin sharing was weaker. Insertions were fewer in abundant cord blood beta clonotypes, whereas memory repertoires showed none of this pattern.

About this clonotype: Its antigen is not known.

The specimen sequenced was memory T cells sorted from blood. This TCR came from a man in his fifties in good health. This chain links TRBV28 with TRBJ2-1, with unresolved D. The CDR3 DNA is TGTGCCAGCAGTCCCCACACGTATGAGCAGTTCTTC. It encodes CASSPHTYEQFF.